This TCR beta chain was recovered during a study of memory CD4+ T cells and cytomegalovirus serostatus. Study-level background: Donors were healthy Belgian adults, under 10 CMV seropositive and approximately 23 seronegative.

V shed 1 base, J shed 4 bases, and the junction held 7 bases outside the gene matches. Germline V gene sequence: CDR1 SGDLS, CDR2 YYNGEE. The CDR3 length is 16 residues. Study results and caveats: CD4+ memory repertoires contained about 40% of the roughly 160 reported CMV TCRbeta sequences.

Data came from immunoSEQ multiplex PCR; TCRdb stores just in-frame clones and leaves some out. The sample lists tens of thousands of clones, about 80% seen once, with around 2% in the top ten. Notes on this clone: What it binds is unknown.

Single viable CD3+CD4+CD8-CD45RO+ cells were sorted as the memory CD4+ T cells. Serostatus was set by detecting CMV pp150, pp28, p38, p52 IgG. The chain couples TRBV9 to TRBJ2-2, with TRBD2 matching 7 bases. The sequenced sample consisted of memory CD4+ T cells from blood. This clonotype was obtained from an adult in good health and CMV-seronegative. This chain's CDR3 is CASSVQGGSATGELFF. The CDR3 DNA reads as TGTGCCAGCAGCGTACAGGGCGGGAGCGCCACCGGGGAGCTGTTTTTT.